A single T cell receptor (beta chain) is shown here with its context. Its specificity is unknown. At one of its ends the junction is not consistent with the germline gene, which may arise from a read error. This sample stems from a study of T cell repertoires in cytomegalovirus infection. Study-level information: Public TCR beta signature analysis indicated the presence of both CMV infection and matching HLA type.

MiXCR, run by TCRdb on the reads, gives a single entry per CDR3 protein. This sample has around 740,000 distinct CDR3 sequences; roughly 35% occur once, and the top ten carry around 2.6%. Study-wide results and caveats: HLA-C-restricted TCR beta clonotypes specific for CMV led the ex vivo response. Frequencies of public TCR beta families were cumulated, and this identified carriers of CMV plus the relevant HLA.

The CDR3 is 15 residues long. Germline-derived CDR1 and CDR2 are SNHLY and FYNNEI. The sequenced material came from PBMCs. The clonotype comes from a human donor in good health (CMV status not recorded). Some clones in this sample may be carry-over from other donors' samples. The V and J genes are TRBV2 and TRBJ2-5; D not resolved. CDR3 nucleotide sequence: TGTGCCAGCAGTGTTCGTGGTAGAATAAGAGAGGCCCAGTACTTC. Its translation is CASSVRGRIREAQYF.